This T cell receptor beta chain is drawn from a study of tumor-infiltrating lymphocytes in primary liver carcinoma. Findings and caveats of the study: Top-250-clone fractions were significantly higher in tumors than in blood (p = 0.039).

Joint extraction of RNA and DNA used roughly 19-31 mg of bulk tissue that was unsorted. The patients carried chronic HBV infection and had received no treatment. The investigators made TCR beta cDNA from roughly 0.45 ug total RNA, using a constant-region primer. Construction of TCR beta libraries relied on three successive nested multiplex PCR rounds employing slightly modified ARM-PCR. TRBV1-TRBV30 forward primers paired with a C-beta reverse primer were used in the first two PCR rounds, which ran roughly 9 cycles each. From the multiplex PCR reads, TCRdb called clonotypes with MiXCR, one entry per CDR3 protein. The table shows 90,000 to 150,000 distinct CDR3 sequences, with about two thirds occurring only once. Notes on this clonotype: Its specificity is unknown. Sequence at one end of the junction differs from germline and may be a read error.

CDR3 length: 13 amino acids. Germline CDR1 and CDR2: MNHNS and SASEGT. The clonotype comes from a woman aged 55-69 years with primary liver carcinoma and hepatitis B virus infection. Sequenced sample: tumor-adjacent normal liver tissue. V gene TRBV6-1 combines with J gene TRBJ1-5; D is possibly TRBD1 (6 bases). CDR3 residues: CASSQNRAQPHHF. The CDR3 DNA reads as TGTGCCAGCAGTCAAAACAGGGCTCAGCCCCATCATTTT.